This T cell receptor (beta chain) comes out of a study of T cell responses to AZD1222 COVID-19 vaccine. Study overall: Recipients boosted at about 4 weeks or about 12 weeks are pooled.

This CDR3 region has 16 residues. In germline, CDR1 is MDHEN, CDR2 SYDVKM. Trimming removed 10 bases from V and 4 bases from J, with 23 bases in between. TCRdb keeps only in-frame clones here, not all; method: immunoSEQ multiplex PCR. The data show some 160,000 clones, approximately 93% seen once. With respect to this clone: What it binds is unknown.

Regarding the study as a whole: Nearly half of spike-specific TCRs reportedly target unmutated variant regions. The breadth and depth of Spike-specific TCRs increased once two AZD1222 doses had been given.

This sequence originates from an adult in good health. The starting material was peripheral blood, obtained on day 0 of AZD1222 vaccination. The chain uses TRBV28 and TRBJ1-5; tentative D call: TRBD1 (5 bases). The CDR3 loop reads CATWGGVVVWNQPQHF. CDR3 bases: TGTGCCACCTGGGGAGGGGTGGTGGTGTGGAATCAGCCCCAGCATTTT.